The T cell receptor (beta chain) under discussion was sequenced for a study of human thymus T cells. The protocol was immunoSEQ multiplex PCR, while the TCRdb copy is restricted to in-frame clones and leaves out a portion. The sample yields roughly 130,000 clones, about 95% seen once. Points on this clone: Its antigen remains unknown.

With V trimmed by 5 bases and J by 1 base, 9 bases remained unmatched. This CDR3 region has 17 residues. Germline V gene lookup returns CDR1 MNHEY and CDR2 SMNVEV (reference sequence). Thymic tissue was derived from resections collected during corrective heart surgery. Donors were healthy Finnish infants having corrective surgery for congenital heart defects. General observations from the study: Across thymic and blood repertoires, the usage of V and J genes appeared to be biased.

This receptor was identified in a boy younger than two with a congenital heart defect but otherwise immunologically healthy. The sequenced material came from thymus tissue. The gene calls are TRBV27 and TRBJ2-5, with 11 positions matching TRBD2. Here the CDR3 DNA reads TGTGCCAGCAGTACAACCGGGACTAGCGGATCCCAAGAGACCCAGTACTTC. As protein: CASSTTGTSGSQETQYF.